These 32 T cell receptor beta chains share one sample of origin, sequenced in a study of T cells in Graves' hyperthyroidism and ophthalmopathy. RNA transcripts gave rise to amplified TCR beta CDR3 regions. First-round RT-PCR with HTBI primers amplified the TCR CDR3 region. From the multiplex PCR reads, TCRdb called clonotypes with MiXCR, one entry per CDR3 protein. The profile shows around 500,000 distinct CDR3 sequences, 11% to 15% of them singletons. Sequencing input: blood. These receptors originate from a woman aged 40 to 50 with Graves' hyperthyroidism.

This clonotype was counted only a few times. The V call is TRBV5-4, the J call TRBJ2-3; D is uncertain. V lost 1 base and J 0 bases, leaving 9 bases between the germline ends. CDR1 is SGHNT and CDR2 is YYREEE in the germline V gene (reference sequence). This CDR3 is 15 amino acids long. For the CDR3, the DNA is TGTGCCAGCAGCTTGTCTCCCGGTAGCACAGATACGCAGTATTTT. Translation: CASSLSPGSTDTQYF.

There are many counts of this clonotype. This rearrangement joins TRBV2 to TRBJ1-4; a weak D match, TRBD1 (5 bases). Per germline, CDR1 SNHLY and CDR2 FYNNEI. The CDR3 contains 16 residues. Trimming pared 1 base from V and 2 bases from J, leaving 11 bases between. The CDR3 bases are TGTGCCAGCAGTGAAGTAGGGACGGATACTAATGAAAAACTGTTTTTT. As protein: CASSEVGTDTNEKLFF.

The chain carries TRBV27 and TRBJ2-5, with TRBD1 matching 8 bases. Trimming took 8 bases from V and 2 from J; bases not matched to a gene: 10. Germline assignment: CDR1 MNHEY and CDR2 SMNVEV (reference sequence). The CDR3 is made up of 15 amino acids. In DNA form, the CDR3 reads TGTGCCAGCCGAATGGGGTGGACAGGGCAAGAGACCCAGTACTTC. Translating gives CASRMGWTGQETQYF.

This clonotype was seen many times. This rearrangement joins TRBV28 to TRBJ2-5; tentatively, D is TRBD1 (5 bases). The germline V gene has CDR1 MDHEN and CDR2 SYDVKM. This CDR3 has 12 amino acids. The germline V and J ends were trimmed by 3 bases and 6 bases, with 8 bases remaining between them. The CDR3 loop reads CASSFRVKTQYF. CDR3 coding DNA: TGTGCCAGCAGTTTCAGGGTCAAGACCCAGTACTTC.

A word on this clonotype: A clone one base away is much larger, so this may be a read error. V is TRBV14 and J is TRBJ1-4, with 7 bases identical to TRBD1. The CDR3 is 15 amino acids. The germline V gene has CDR1 SGHDN and CDR2 FVKESK. V shed 4 bases and J 8 bases; nucleotides not matched to a gene: 10. CDR3 DNA sequence: TGTGCCAGCAGCCGACAACAGGGAGGGGGCGAAAAACTGTTTTTT. Protein: CASSRQQGGGEKLFF.

The table lists this clonotype with many counts. The genes are TRBV27 and TRBJ1-1; 9 bases line up with TRBD1. Trimming cost V 5 bases and J 1 base; bases outside gene matches: 5. The CDR3 is made up of 15 amino acids. CDR1 and CDR2 (germline): MNHEY, SMNVEV (reference sequence). The CDR3 nucleotides read TGTGCCAGCAGTGGACAGGGGCATACGAACACTGAAGCTTTCTTT. Protein sequence: CASSGQGHTNTEAFF.

This clonotype was recorded many times. The chain couples TRBV4-1 to TRBJ2-1; D call uncertain. CDR1 is MGHRA and CDR2 is YSYEKL in the germline V gene. The CDR3 has 15 residues. Trimming cost V 1 base and J 1 base, with 8 bases left between them. The chain's CDR3 is CASSQVPRSYNEQFF. The CDR3 bases are TGCGCCAGCAGCCAAGTGCCTAGGTCCTACAATGAGCAGTTCTTC.

The chain has TRBV10-3 and TRBJ2-2; tentatively, D is TRBD1 (6 bases). Germline CDR1 is ENHRY and CDR2 is SYGVKD. The CDR3 runs to 16 residues. Trimming pared 6 bases from V and 6 bases from J, leaving 20 bases between. The CDR3: CAISPDSGVSAGELFF. CDR3 nucleotide sequence: TGTGCCATCAGCCCGGACTCAGGGGTATCGGCCGGGGAGCTGTTTTTT.

The gene calls are TRBV3-1 and TRBJ1-5, with D maybe TRBD1 (5 bases). CDR1 is LGHDT and CDR2 is YNNKEL in the germline V gene (reference sequence). Trimming shortened V by 4 bases and J by 7 bases, and 14 bases separated the two germline ends. There are 14 residues in the CDR3. The CDR3 region has the DNA TGTGCCAGCAGCCCCCTGGGGCAGGAGCAGCCCCAGCATTTT. Translating it yields CASSPLGQEQPQHF.

At least ten counts were recorded for this clonotype. The chain uses TRBV27 and TRBJ2-3; 8 nucleotides line up with TRBD2. V gave up 2 bases and J gave up 1 base; unmatched junction bases: 5. The CDR3 length is 16 residues. CDR1 is MNHEY and CDR2 is SMNVEV in the germline V gene (reference sequence). This CDR3 reads CASSLTTSGRTDTQYF. The CDR3 DNA sequence: TGTGCCAGCAGTTTAACTACTAGCGGCCGCACAGATACGCAGTATTTT.

This clonotype showed up many times. The chain combines TRBV12-3 or TRBV12-4 with TRBJ2-3; D gene ambiguous. Trimming took off 2 bases at V and 0 bases at J, with 6 bases between the two ends. CDR3 length: 14 amino acids. DNA of the CDR3: TGTGCCAGCAGTTTACAGGCTAGCACAGATACGCAGTATTTT. Amino acids: CASSLQASTDTQYF.

This chain uses TRBV20-1 with TRBJ2-3; D unclear. The CDR3 is made up of 11 amino acids. The germline CDR1 and CDR2 sequences are DFQATT and SNEGSKA (reference sequence). With 6 bases removed from V and 1 base from J, the gap between germline ends came to 5 bases. This chain's CDR3 is CSAGRTDTQYF. In DNA form, the CDR3 reads TGCAGTGCGGGCCGCACAGATACGCAGTATTTT.

This clonotype was picked up a small number of times. The chain couples TRBV3-1 to TRBJ1-2, with 8 bases fitting TRBD1. The CDR3 length is 13 residues. Germline V lookup: CDR1 LGHDT, CDR2 YNNKEL (reference sequence). Germline trimming cut 9 bases from V and 4 bases from J; bases unmatched to any gene: 7. In DNA, the CDR3 is TGTGCCAGTCGCCGGGACAGGCCCTATGGCTACACCTTC. Encoded protein: CASRRDRPYGYTF.

At least ten counts were recorded for this clonotype. The chain combines TRBV20-1 with TRBJ2-1; D assignment may be TRBD1 or TRBD2 (5 bases each). CDR3 length: 14 amino acids. V was shortened by 6 bases and J by 4 bases, with 16 bases between the two germline ends. Germline assignment: CDR1 DFQATT and CDR2 SNEGSKA (reference sequence). The CDR3, as DNA: TGCAGTGCCCAAAGGGACCCAGGATACAATGAGCAGTTCTTC. This encodes CSAQRDPGYNEQFF.

The chain links TRBV12-3 or TRBV12-4 to TRBJ1-2, with a possible D match to TRBD1 (5 bases). The CDR3 runs 14 residues. Trimming cost V 5 bases and J 8 bases, with 18 bases left between them. The CDR3 reads CASSVRDGTDGYTF. In nucleotides, the CDR3 is TGTGCCAGCAGTGTCCGGGACGGAACTGACGGCTACACCTTC.

This clonotype was seen at least ten times. V gene TRBV28 combines with J gene TRBJ2-5, with 8 bases fitting TRBD1. This CDR3 spans 16 amino acids. Trimming removed 6 bases from V and 1 base from J; junction bases left unmatched: 10. Germline V gives CDR1 MDHEN, CDR2 SYDVKM. As DNA, the CDR3 is TGTGCCAGCAGCCCCCGGACAGGGAGAGGCCAAGAGACCCAGTACTTC. As protein: CASSPRTGRGQETQYF.

V usage is TRBV19 and J usage is TRBJ2-1, with a possible D match to TRBD1 (6 bases). Germline V gene sequence: CDR1 LNHDA, CDR2 SQIVND (reference sequence). V lost 6 bases and J lost 4, with 16 bases in between. This CDR3 region has 15 residues. CDR3 DNA: TGTGCCAGTAGAGGATACGGGACACTATACAATGAGCAGTTCTTC. It encodes CASRGYGTLYNEQFF. Supplemented by reference TRBV19 and TRBJ2-1, the full variable domain reads DGGITQSPKYLFRKEGQNVTLSCEQNLNHDAMYWYRQDPGQGLRLIYYSQIVNDFQKGDIAEGYSVSREKKESFPLTVTSAQKNPTAFYLCASRGYGTLYNEQFFGPGTRLTVL.

This clonotype was detected many times. The gene calls are TRBV5-1 and TRBJ2-5; a possible D gene is TRBD1 (6 bases). Germline values: CDR1 SGHRS, CDR2 YFSETQ. This CDR3 spans 15 amino acids. V gave up 4 bases and J gave up 5 bases, with 18 bases separating them. The CDR3 spells CASSLLVGADETQYF. In DNA form, the CDR3 reads TGCGCCAGCAGCCTCCTAGTGGGGGCCGACGAGACCCAGTACTTC.

This clonotype came up many times. This chain joins TRBV7-2 and TRBJ2-3; 7 bases are shared with TRBD1. The CDR3 is 14 residues long. J was trimmed by 4 bases and V by 11 bases; bases with no gene match: 12. CDR1 SGHTA and CDR2 FQGNSA come from the germline V gene. The CDR3 DNA reads TGTGCCTCCACGGACAGGCCTTCCGCAGATACGCAGTATTTT. Residues: CASTDRPSADTQYF.

In this sample, this clonotype turned up many times. The J gene is TRBJ1-5, the V gene TRBV10-2; 7 bases fit TRBD1. The CDR3 spans 14 residues. The V and J ends lost 2 bases and 4 bases, in that order; junction bases with no gene match: 2. In germline, CDR1 is WSHSY, CDR2 SAAADI. CDR3 DNA: TGCGCCAGCAGTGAGCAGGGGGGAAATCAGCCCCAGCATTTT. This translates into CASSEQGGNQPQHF.

The table lists this clonotype with many counts. This chain links TRBV5-1 with TRBJ2-7; 12 nucleotides agree with TRBD1. Trimming at V came to 0 bases and at J to 7 bases, leaving 8 bases not matched to a gene. The CDR3 extends over 16 amino acids. Germline V gene sequence: CDR1 SGHRS, CDR2 YFSETQ. This chain's CDR3 is CASSLALGQGAGEQYF. The CDR3 DNA follows: TGCGCCAGCAGCTTGGCCCTGGGACAGGGGGCAGGGGAGCAGTACTTC.

The CDR3 nucleotides are TGCGCCAGCAGCCGCGGTACAGTAGGGGCCGCGATGCATTTT. Translating gives CASSRGTVGAAMHF. The chain carries TRBV5-1 and TRBJ1-5, with D possibly matching TRBD1 (5 bases). This CDR3 is built from 14 residues. Deletions cut 4 bases from V and 15 bases from J, with 23 bases between. Per the germline V gene, CDR1 is SGHRS and CDR2 is YFSETQ. Using reference TRBV5-1 and TRBJ1-5 for the parts outside the CDR3, the full variable domain is KAGVTQTPRYLIKTRGQQVTLSCSPISGHRSVSWYQQTPGQGLQFLFEYFSETQRNKGNFPGRFSGRQFSNSRSEMNVSTLELGDSALYLCASSRGTVGAAMHFGDGTRLSIL.

This clonotype came up many times. The chain combines TRBV7-2 with TRBJ2-5, with TRBD1 matching 9 bases. Germline CDR1 SGHTA, CDR2 FQGNSA. CDR3 length: 16 amino acids. The J segment lost 5 bases and the V segment lost 4 bases, leaving 11 bases of the junction unmatched. The CDR3 DNA reads as TGTGCCAGCAGCTCTAGCCTCACAGGGGGCGTCGAGACCCAGTACTTC. Protein sequence: CASSSSLTGGVETQYF.

This chain uses TRBV28 with TRBJ2-1; 10 nucleotides line up with TRBD2. Germline assignment: CDR1 MDHEN and CDR2 SYDVKM. The ends lost 6 bases at V and 3 bases at J; junction bases unmatched: 5. This CDR3 contains 15 residues. The CDR3 region is CASSRWTSGYNEQFF. In DNA form, the CDR3 reads TGTGCCAGCAGCCGATGGACTAGCGGCTACAATGAGCAGTTCTTC.

This clonotype was detected many times. The V and J genes are TRBV2 and TRBJ1-2, with TRBD1 as a possible D gene (6 bases). The CDR3 runs to 13 residues. Germline CDR1 reads SNHLY; CDR2 reads FYNNEI. V shed 5 bases and J shed 4 bases, with 11 bases lying between them. The CDR3 protein is CASSQTGIYGYTF. The CDR3 DNA sequence: TGTGCCAGCAGTCAGACAGGAATCTATGGCTACACCTTC.

The V call is TRBV30, the J call TRBJ1-1; D unresolved. Germline loops: CDR1 GTSNPN, CDR2 SVGIG (reference sequence). Trimming cost V 2 bases and J 6 bases, with 13 bases left between them. This CDR3 is built from 13 residues. The CDR3 coding sequence is TGTGCCTGGAGTTGGAACAGCGGGGCTGAAGCTTTCTTT. As protein: CAWSWNSGAEAFF. Full variable domain (outside the CDR3, taken from reference TRBV30 and TRBJ1-1): SQTIHQWPATLVQPVGSPLSLECTVEGTSNPNLYWYRQAAGRGLQLLFYSVGIGQISSEVPQNLSASRPQDRQFILSSKKLLLSDSGFYLCAWSWNSGAEAFFGQGTRLTVV.

This clonotype has a count of ten or more. This chain connects TRBV30 to TRBJ2-7; tentatively, D is TRBD1 (6 bases). The germline V gene has CDR1 GTSNPN and CDR2 SVGIG (reference sequence). V lost 5 bases and J 2 bases, leaving 13 bases between the germline ends. The CDR3 covers 13 residues. CDR3 DNA sequence: TGTGCCTGGGACCCGACAGGAACCTACGAGCAGTACTTC. This gives the protein CAWDPTGTYEQYF. The variable domain in full, with the rest retrieved from reference TRBV30 and TRBJ2-7, is SQTIHQWPATLVQPVGSPLSLECTVEGTSNPNLYWYRQAAGRGLQLLFYSVGIGQISSEVPQNLSASRPQDRQFILSSKKLLLSDSGFYLCAWDPTGTYEQYFGPGTRLTVT.

This clonotype was observed many times. This chain connects TRBV5-8 to TRBJ1-5; TRBD1 is a possible D gene (5 bases). The CDR3 is 15 residues long. The V gene's germline CDR1 is SGHTS and CDR2 YDEGEE. V was clipped by 0 bases and J by 0 bases, with 7 bases between them. The CDR3 bases are TGTGCCAGCAGCTTGGCTCAGGGTAGCAATCAGCCCCAGCATTTT. Translated: CASSLAQGSNQPQHF.

The chain uses TRBV19 and TRBJ1-5; 8 nucleotides match TRBD1. This CDR3 is 17 amino acids long. Germline CDR1 LNHDA, CDR2 SQIVND (reference sequence). With 7 bases clipped from V and 0 bases from J, the junction kept 11 bases outside the gene matches. CDR3 amino acids: CASMGQGAAYSNQPQHF. DNA of the CDR3: TGTGCCAGTATGGGCCAGGGGGCGGCTTATAGCAATCAGCCCCAGCATTTT.

This clonotype was detected many times. The V and J genes are TRBV7-9 and TRBJ2-7, with D possibly matching TRBD1 (6 bases). Per the germline V gene, CDR1 is SEHNR and CDR2 is FQNEAQ (reference sequence). The CDR3 totals 16 residues. Trimming cost V 6 bases and J 2 bases, with 20 bases left between them. The DNA for the CDR3 is TGTGCCAGCAGTCTGGACAGCAACACTAGTCCCTACGAGCAGTACTTC. Protein sequence: CASSLDSNTSPYEQYF.

Worth noting for this clonotype: A junction end diverges from the germline sequence, so it may reflect a read error. The chain uses TRBV24-1 and TRBJ2-1; 9 nucleotides line up with TRBD1. The CDR3 has 14 residues. CDR1 is KGHDR and CDR2 is SFDVKD in the germline V gene. CDR3 sequence (DNA): TGTGCCACCAGCGACCCGGACAGGGGTGATGAGCAGTCCTTC. It translates to CATSDPDRGDEQSF.

This clonotype was found many times. The chain carries TRBV28 and TRBJ2-3; the match to TRBD2 covers 9 bases. Unmatched junction bases numbered 10, after V lost 8 bases and J lost 4 bases. The CDR3 runs to 15 residues. Germline V CDR1 and CDR2: MDHEN, SYDVKM. The chain's CDR3 is CASSASGRPPDTQYF. The CDR3 coding sequence is TGTGCCAGCTCTGCGAGCGGGAGGCCCCCAGATACGCAGTATTTT.